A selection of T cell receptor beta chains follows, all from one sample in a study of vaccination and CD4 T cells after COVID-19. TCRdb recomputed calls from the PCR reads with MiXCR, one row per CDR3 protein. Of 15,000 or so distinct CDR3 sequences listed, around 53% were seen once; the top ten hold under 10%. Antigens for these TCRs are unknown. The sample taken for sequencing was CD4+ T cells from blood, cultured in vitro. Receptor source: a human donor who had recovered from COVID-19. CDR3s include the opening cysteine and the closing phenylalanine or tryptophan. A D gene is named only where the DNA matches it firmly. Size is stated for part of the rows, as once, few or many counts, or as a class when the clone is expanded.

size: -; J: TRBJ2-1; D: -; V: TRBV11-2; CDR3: CASSPLSRQGVYEQFF; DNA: TGTGCCAGCAGCCCTCTTAGTAGGCAGGGCGTCTATGAGCAGTTCTTC
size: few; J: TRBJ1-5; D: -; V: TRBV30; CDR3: CAWSVGATNQPQHF; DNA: TGTGCCTGGAGTGTGGGCGCCACCAATCAGCCCCAGCATTTT
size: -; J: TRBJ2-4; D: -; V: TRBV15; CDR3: CATSRDWQGLAKNIQYF; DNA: TGTGCCACCAGCAGAGATTGGCAGGGGCTAGCCAAAAACATTCAGTACTTC
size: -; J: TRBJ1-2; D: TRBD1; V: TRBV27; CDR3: CASSGGQGNYGYTF; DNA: TGTGCCAGCAGTGGGGGACAGGGAAACTATGGCTACACCTTC
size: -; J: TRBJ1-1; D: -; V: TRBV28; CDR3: CASTPPTGGERAEAFF; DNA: TGTGCCAGCACCCCTCCCACCGGGGGGGAGAGGGCTGAAGCTTTCTTT
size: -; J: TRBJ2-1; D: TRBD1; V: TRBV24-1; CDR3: CATSGTGTGLWDEQFF; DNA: TGTGCCACCAGTGGGACCGGGACAGGGCTGTGGGATGAGCAGTTCTTC
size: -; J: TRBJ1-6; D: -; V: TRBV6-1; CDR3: CASKQANSPLHF; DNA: TGTGCCAGCAAACAGGCGAATTCACCCCTCCACTTT
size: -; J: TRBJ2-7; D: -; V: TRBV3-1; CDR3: CASSQGGAYEQYF; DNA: TGTGCCAGCAGCCAAGGTGGGGCCTACGAGCAGTACTTC
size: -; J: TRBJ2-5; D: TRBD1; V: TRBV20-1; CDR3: CSARAPTGSGETQYF; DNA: TGCAGTGCTAGAGCTCCGACAGGGAGTGGAGAGACCCAGTACTTC
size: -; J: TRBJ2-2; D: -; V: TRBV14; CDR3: CASSQVAPANTGELFF; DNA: TGTGCCAGCAGCCAAGTAGCGCCCGCGAACACCGGGGAGCTGTTTTTT
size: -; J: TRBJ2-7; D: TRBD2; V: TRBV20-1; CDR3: CSAQPISGRANEQYF; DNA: TGCAGTGCCCAACCCATTAGCGGGAGGGCCAACGAGCAGTACTTC
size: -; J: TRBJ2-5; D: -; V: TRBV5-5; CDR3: CASSLGQPKETQYF; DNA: TGTGCCAGCAGCTTGGGACAACCAAAAGAGACCCAGTACTTC
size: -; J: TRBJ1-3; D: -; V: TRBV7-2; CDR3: CASSLAFGARGNTIYF; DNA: TGTGCCAGCAGCTTAGCGTTCGGGGCTCGAGGAAACACCATATATTTT
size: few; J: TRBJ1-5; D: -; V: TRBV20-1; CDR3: CSARGFNSWQPQHF; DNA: TGCAGTGCTAGAGGGTTCAATTCTTGGCAGCCCCAGCATTTT
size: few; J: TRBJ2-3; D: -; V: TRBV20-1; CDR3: CSARDEPTQYF; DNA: TGCAGTGCTAGAGACGAACCTACGCAGTATTTT
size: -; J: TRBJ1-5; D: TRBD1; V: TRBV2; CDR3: CASSQGANQPQHF; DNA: TGTGCCAGCAGCCAGGGGGCGAATCAGCCCCAGCATTTT
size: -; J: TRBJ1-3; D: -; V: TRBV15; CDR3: CATSREKGIGNTIYF; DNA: TGTGCCACCAGCAGAGAAAAAGGGATCGGAAACACCATATATTTT
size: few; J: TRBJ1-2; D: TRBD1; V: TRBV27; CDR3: CASTFIGQGVNNYGYTF; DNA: TGTGCCAGCACCTTCATCGGACAGGGAGTAAATAACTATGGCTACACCTTC
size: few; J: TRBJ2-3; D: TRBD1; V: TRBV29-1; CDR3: CSVDRGGTDTQYF; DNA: TGCAGCGTAGACAGGGGTGGCACAGATACGCAGTATTTT
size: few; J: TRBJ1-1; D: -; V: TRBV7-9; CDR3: CASSPKLRVGTEAFF; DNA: TGTGCCAGCAGCCCAAAACTCAGGGTAGGCACTGAAGCTTTCTTT
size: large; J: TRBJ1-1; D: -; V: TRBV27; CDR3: CASSLSFRGEATEAFF; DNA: TGTGCCAGCAGTTTATCATTTAGGGGTGAGGCCACTGAAGCTTTCTTT
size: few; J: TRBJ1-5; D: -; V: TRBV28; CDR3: CASSKQLYSNQPQHF; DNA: TGTGCCAGCAGTAAACAGCTTTATAGCAATCAGCCCCAGCATTTT
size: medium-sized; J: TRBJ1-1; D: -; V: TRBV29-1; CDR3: CSVDIFSGSGLTEAFF; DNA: TGCAGCGTTGATATTTTCTCAGGGAGTGGTCTCACTGAAGCTTTCTTT
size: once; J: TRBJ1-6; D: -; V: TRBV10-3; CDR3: CAITQGLGYNSPLHF; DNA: TGTGCCATCACGCAGGGGTTGGGCTATAATTCACCCCTCCACTTT
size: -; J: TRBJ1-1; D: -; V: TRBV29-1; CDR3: CSSKDSMNTEAFF; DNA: TGCAGCTCAAAGGACAGCATGAACACTGAAGCTTTCTTT
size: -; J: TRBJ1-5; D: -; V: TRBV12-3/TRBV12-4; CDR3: CASSLGSGGNQPQHF; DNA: TGTGCCAGCAGTTTAGGGTCAGGGGGCAATCAGCCCCAGCATTTT
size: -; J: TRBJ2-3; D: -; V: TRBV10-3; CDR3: CASGAEGWNTDTQYF; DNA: TGTGCCTCGGGGGCGGAGGGCTGGAACACAGATACGCAGTATTTT
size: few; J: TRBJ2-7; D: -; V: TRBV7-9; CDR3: CASSLAGLNYEQYF; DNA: TGTGCCAGCAGCTTAGCGGGCCTTAACTACGAGCAGTACTTC
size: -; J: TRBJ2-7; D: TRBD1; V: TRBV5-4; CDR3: CASRPLWDRIYYEQYF; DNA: TGTGCCAGCAGGCCGCTATGGGACAGGATTTACTACGAGCAGTACTTC
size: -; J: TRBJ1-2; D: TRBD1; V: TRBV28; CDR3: CASTGQPSNYGYTF; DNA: TGTGCCAGCACGGGACAGCCTAGTAACTATGGCTACACCTTC
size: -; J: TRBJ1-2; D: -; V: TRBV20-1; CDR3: CSAPSAENCGYTF; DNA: TGCAGTGCTCCCTCGGCGGAGAACTGTGGCTACACCTTC
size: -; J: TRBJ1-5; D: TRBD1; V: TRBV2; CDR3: CASSWGQGVDQPQHF; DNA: TGTGCCAGCAGTTGGGGACAGGGGGTCGATCAGCCCCAGCATTTT
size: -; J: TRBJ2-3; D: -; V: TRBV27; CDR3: CASRGYDTQYF; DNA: TGTGCCAGCAGAGGGTACGATACGCAGTATTTT
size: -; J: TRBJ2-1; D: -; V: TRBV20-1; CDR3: CSARRDFNEQFF; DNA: TGCAGTGCTCGCCGGGATTTCAATGAGCAGTTCTTC
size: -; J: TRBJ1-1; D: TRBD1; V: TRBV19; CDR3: CASSTFHPSGDRDTEAFF; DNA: TGTGCCAGTAGTACGTTCCACCCTTCCGGGGACAGGGACACTGAAGCTTTCTTT
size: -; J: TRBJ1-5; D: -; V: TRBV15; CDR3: CATSRDQPQHF; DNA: TGTGCCACCAGCAGAGATCAGCCCCAGCATTTT
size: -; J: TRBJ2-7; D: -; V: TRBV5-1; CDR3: CASSLYGFPYEQYF; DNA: TGCGCCAGCAGCTTGTACGGATTTCCCTACGAGCAGTACTTC
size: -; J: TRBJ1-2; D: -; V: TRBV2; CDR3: CASSEAQGPLLIGGYTF; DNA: TGTGCCAGCAGTGAAGCGCAGGGTCCCCTGCTAATCGGCGGCTACACCTTC
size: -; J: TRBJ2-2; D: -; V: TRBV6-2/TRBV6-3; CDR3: CASGRTMPTRGVGELFF; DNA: TGTGCCAGCGGCAGGACTATGCCGACCAGGGGCGTCGGGGAGCTGTTTTTT
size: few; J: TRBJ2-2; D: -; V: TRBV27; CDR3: CASSLLIAANTGELFF; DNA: TGTGCCAGCAGTTTATTGATAGCAGCGAACACCGGGGAGCTGTTTTTT
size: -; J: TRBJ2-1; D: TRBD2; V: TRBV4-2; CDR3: CASSQVLAGGGNEQFF; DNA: TGTGCCAGCAGCCAAGTCTTAGCGGGAGGTGGTAATGAGCAGTTCTTC
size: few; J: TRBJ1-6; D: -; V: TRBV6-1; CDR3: CASRTGTSRSPLHF; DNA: TGTGCCAGCAGGACCGGGACATCTCGTTCACCCCTCCACTTT
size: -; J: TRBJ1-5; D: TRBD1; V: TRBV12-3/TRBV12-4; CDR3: CASSRGQARQPQHF; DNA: TGTGCCAGCAGCCGCGGACAGGCGCGTCAGCCCCAGCATTTT
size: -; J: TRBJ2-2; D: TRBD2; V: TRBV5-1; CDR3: CASFGSGGTGELFF; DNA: TGCGCCAGCTTCGGGAGCGGGGGCACCGGGGAGCTGTTTTTT
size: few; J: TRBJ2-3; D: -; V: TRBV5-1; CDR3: CASSLGGSDTQYF; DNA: TGCGCCAGCAGCTTGGGAGGCTCAGATACGCAGTATTTT
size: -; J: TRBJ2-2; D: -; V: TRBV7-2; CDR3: CAIRPGFPGELFF; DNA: TGTGCCATAAGACCAGGGTTCCCCGGGGAGCTGTTTTTT
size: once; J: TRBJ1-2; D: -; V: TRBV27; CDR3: CASSSVVGNNYGYTF; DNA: TGTGCCAGCAGTTCCGTCGTCGGGAATAACTATGGCTACACCTTC
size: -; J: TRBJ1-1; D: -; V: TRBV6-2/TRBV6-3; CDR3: CASSLDGYTEAFF; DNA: TGTGCCAGCAGTTTGGACGGTTACACTGAAGCTTTCTTT
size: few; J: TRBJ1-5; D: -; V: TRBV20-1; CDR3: CSARPGNQPQHF; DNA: TGCAGTGCCCGGCCGGGCAATCAGCCCCAGCATTTT
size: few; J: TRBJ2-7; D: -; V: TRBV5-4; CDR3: CASSFRREPYEQYF; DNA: TGTGCCAGCAGCTTTCGGCGGGAACCCTACGAGCAGTACTTC
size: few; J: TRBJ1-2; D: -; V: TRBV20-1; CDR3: CSASRGGTNYGYTF; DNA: TGCAGTGCTTCCAGAGGGGGGACTAACTATGGCTACACCTTC
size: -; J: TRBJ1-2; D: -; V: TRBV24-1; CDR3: CATSLQGDGYTF; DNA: TGTGCCACCAGCCTCCAGGGAGATGGCTACACCTTC
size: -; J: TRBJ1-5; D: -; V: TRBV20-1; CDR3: CSAREGAPNQPQHF; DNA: TGCAGTGCTAGAGAGGGGGCTCCTAATCAGCCCCAGCATTTT
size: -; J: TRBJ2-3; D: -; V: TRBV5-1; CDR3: CASSLGQLSSTDTQYF; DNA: TGCGCCAGCAGCTTAGGTCAACTTTCTAGCACAGATACGCAGTATTTT
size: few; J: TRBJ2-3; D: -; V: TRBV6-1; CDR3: CASRGGGISTDSTDTQYF; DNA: TGTGCCAGCAGGGGGGGTGGGATTAGTACGGATAGCACAGATACGCAGTATTTT